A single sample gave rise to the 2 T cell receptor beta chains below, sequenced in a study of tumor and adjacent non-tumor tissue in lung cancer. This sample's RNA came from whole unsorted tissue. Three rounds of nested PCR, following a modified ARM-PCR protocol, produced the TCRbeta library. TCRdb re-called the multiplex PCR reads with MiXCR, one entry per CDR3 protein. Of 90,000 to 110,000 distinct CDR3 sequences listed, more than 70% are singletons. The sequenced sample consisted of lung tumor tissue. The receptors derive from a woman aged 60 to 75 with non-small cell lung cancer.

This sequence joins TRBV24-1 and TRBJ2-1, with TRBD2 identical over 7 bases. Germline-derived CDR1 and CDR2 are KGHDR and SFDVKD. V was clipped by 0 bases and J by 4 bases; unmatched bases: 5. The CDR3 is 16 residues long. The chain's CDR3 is CATSDLLSGGYNEQFF. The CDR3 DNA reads TGTGCCACCAGTGATTTGCTGTCGGGAGGATACAATGAGCAGTTCTTC.

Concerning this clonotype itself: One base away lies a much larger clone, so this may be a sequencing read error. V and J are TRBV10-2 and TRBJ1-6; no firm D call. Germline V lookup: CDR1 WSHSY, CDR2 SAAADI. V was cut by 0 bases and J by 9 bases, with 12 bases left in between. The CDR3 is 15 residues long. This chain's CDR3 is CASSESYGIISPLHF. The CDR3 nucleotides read TGCGCCAGCAGTGAGTCTTATGGCATAATTTCACCCCTCCACTTT.